These T cell receptor beta chains were read from a single sample in a study of CD8+CD57+ T cells in acquired aplastic anemia. TCRdb re-called the reads with MiXCR, one entry per CDR3 protein. The sample carries under 250,000 distinct CDR3 sequences, more than 40% recorded once. The sequencing sample was made of sorted CD4+, CD8+, or CD8+CD57+ T cells (not recorded which) from PBMCs. The receptors originated from a human donor with aplastic anemia. Each CDR3 is given with its conserved first and last residue. D genes are given only for firm matches. A clone size is listed for some rows: how often the clone was seen (once, few, many), or a class if it is expanded.

clone size	V gene	D gene	CDR3 length	J gene	CDR3 DNA	CDR3 protein
.	TRBV29-1	.	13	TRBJ2-7	TGCAGCGTTGTGCAGGGGTACCCCTACGAGCAGTACTTC	CSVVQGYPYEQYF
many	TRBV27	TRBD1	14	TRBJ2-5	TGTGCCAGCAGTCACGACAGGGTGATTGAGACCCAGTACTTC	CASSHDRVIETQYF
.	TRBV25-1	.	14	TRBJ1-6	TGTGCCACCCGACGGGGGGAAATTAATTCACCCCTCCACTTT	CATRRGEINSPLHF
.	TRBV7-7	TRBD2	14	TRBJ2-1	TGTGCTAGAGATGGGACTAGCGGGAGGGAGGAGCAGTTCTTC	CARDGTSGREEQFF
.	TRBV2	.	13	TRBJ1-4	TGTGCCGGTCATGAGGCGCCTAATGAAAAACTGTTTTTT	CAGHEAPNEKLFF
many	TRBV24-1	.	11	TRBJ2-1	TGTGCCACCAACAGGGACAATGAGCAGTTCTTC	CATNRDNEQFF
many	TRBV15	.	14	TRBJ2-4	TGTGCCACCAGCTTATCAAGGTTGAGAAACATTCAGTACTTC	CATSLSRLRNIQYF
few	TRBV27	.	12	TRBJ1-1	TGTGCCAGCAGTGGACTCAGCTCTGAAGCTTTCTTT	CASSGLSSEAFF
.	TRBV7-9	.	22	TRBJ1-2	TGTGCCAGCAGCTTAGATTTGTCGGGTTATAATTCACCCCTCCTGAGGAACTATGGCTACACCTTC	CASSLDLSGYNSPLLRNYGYTF
many	TRBV24-1	TRBD2	14	TRBJ2-7	TGTGCCACCAGTGATAGCCTAGCGGCCTACGAGCAGTACTTC	CATSDSLAAYEQYF
.	TRBV20-1	.	12	TRBJ1-2	TGCAGTGCATCGGACGGAGACTATGGCTACACCTTC	CSASDGDYGYTF
.	TRBV20-1	TRBD2	12	TRBJ2-7	TGCAGTGGGGTAGCGGGGAACTACGAGCAGTACTTC	CSGVAGNYEQYF
.	TRBV2	TRBD1	15	TRBJ2-5	TGTGCCAGCAGTGACCCCAGGGGGCTGGGAGAGACCCAGTACTTC	CASSDPRGLGETQYF
many	TRBV30	TRBD1	14	TRBJ2-7	TGTGCCTGGACGGGACAGGGGACGACCTACGAGCAGTACTTC	CAWTGQGTTYEQYF
many	TRBV7-2	.	13	TRBJ2-5	TGTGCCAGCAGCTTAGTATCCCAAGAGACCCAGTACTTC	CASSLVSQETQYF
.	TRBV20-1	TRBD1	14	TRBJ1-2	TGCAGTGCTGATAACAGGGGGCGAAGTTATGGCTACACCTTC	CSADNRGRSYGYTF
many	TRBV7-8	.	13	TRBJ2-3	TGTGCCAGCAGATATCGTCCCACAGATACGCAGTATTTT	CASRYRPTDTQYF
.	TRBV19	TRBD2	14	TRBJ2-7	TGTGCCAGCACCTTCTCGGGGACTAACTACGAGCAGTACTTC	CASTFSGTNYEQYF
.	TRBV6-5	.	15	TRBJ1-5	TGTGCCAGCAGTTATTCTGGAGAGGGCAATCAGCCCCAGCATTTT	CASSYSGEGNQPQHF
.	TRBV19	.	14	TRBJ1-1	TGTGCCAGTAGTATACAGGGCTCCGGATCCGAAGCTTTCTTT	CASSIQGSGSEAFF
.	TRBV24-1	TRBD1	14	TRBJ2-3	TGTGCCACCAGTCAATACAGGGGTCGAGATACGCAGTATTTT	CATSQYRGRDTQYF
many	TRBV13	.	16	TRBJ2-7	TGTGCCAGCAGCTTAGAGGGAGGGGGAAATAACCACGAGCAGTACTTC	CASSLEGGGNNHEQYF
.	TRBV7-3	TRBD2	17	TRBJ2-3	TGTGCCAGCAGCTTAGGGACTAGCGGGGGGGTCACAGATACGCAGTATTTT	CASSLGTSGGVTDTQYF
.	TRBV7-9	.	15	TRBJ2-7	TGTGCCAGCAGTTTAAGCGGGCAGGGAAGGGACGAGCAGTACTTC	CASSLSGQGRDEQYF
many	TRBV4-1	TRBD1	14	TRBJ1-3	TGCGCCAGCGGGACAGGCAGCTCTGGAAACACCATATATTTT	CASGTGSSGNTIYF
.	TRBV2	.	12	TRBJ2-7	TGTGCCACCACGTACCGGGGACTCGAGCAGTACTTC	CATTYRGLEQYF
many	TRBV4-3	.	15	TRBJ1-1	TGCGCCAGCAGCCATCAGGTCAGATTGAGCACTGAAGCTTTCTTT	CASSHQVRLSTEAFF
.	TRBV12-3/TRBV12-4	.	13	TRBJ1-2	TGTGCCAGCAGTGTACGAGACGGGTTTGGCTACACCTTC	CASSVRDGFGYTF
.	TRBV6-5	TRBD1	18	TRBJ2-3	TGTGCCAGCACTCCCACCGTTGGGACAGGGGTAAACACAGATACGCAGTATTTT	CASTPTVGTGVNTDTQYF
.	TRBV4-2	.	18	TRBJ2-1	TGTGCCAGCAGCCCCAATTCTAGACTCTTAAGCTCCTACAATGAGCAGTTCTTC	CASSPNSRLLSSYNEQFF
.	TRBV20-1	TRBD2	13	TRBJ2-1	TGCAGTGCTAGGGGCGGGGGGGTGTATGAGCAGTTCTTC	CSARGGGVYEQFF
.	TRBV2	.	16	TRBJ1-6	TGTGCCAGCTTGTTCTACAGGGCCCTCTATAATTCACCCCTCCACTTT	CASLFYRALYNSPLHF
once	TRBV2	TRBD2	15	TRBJ2-5	TGTGCCAGCAGCGATAAGCGGGGGTATCAAGAGACCCAGTACTTC	CASSDKRGYQETQYF
once	TRBV24-1	TRBD1	15	TRBJ1-5	TGTGCCCCCACAGGGGATCGGGTAAGCAATCAGCCCCAGCATTTT	CAPTGDRVSNQPQHF
.	TRBV7-3	.	14	TRBJ2-2	TGTGCCAGCATGTCAGGGCCGGACACCGGGGAGCTGTTTTTT	CASMSGPDTGELFF
.	TRBV20-1	.	13	TRBJ1-1	TGCAGTGCTAGCGCACAGCTGAACACTGAAGCTTTCTTT	CSASAQLNTEAFF
few	TRBV6-5	TRBD2	15	TRBJ2-1	TGTGCCAGCAGAGTAGCGGGAGGATCCTACAATGAGCAGTTCTTC	CASRVAGGSYNEQFF
.	TRBV20-1	TRBD2	14	TRBJ2-3	TGCAGTGCTAGTCTGGCGGGAGGGCCCAATGAGCAGTATTTT	CSASLAGGPNEQYF
few	TRBV29-1	TRBD1	16	TRBJ2-5	TGCAGCGTTGAAGGCGAGGGACAGAGGTACCAAGAGACCCAGTACTTC	CSVEGEGQRYQETQYF
.	TRBV29-1	TRBD2	18	TRBJ2-1	TGCAGCGGACTAGGGTTCCGCGGGGGGCCTGGCTCCTACAATGAGCAGTTCTTC	CSGLGFRGGPGSYNEQFF
many	TRBV7-7	TRBD1	16	TRBJ2-3	TGTGCTAGCAGCTCGTATTACAGGGGTGGCACAGATACGCAGTATTTT	CASSSYYRGGTDTQYF
few	TRBV7-8	.	17	TRBJ1-1	TGTGCCAGCAGTTTGATGGTGGGAAACAGAGGAAACACTGAAGCTTTCTTT	CASSLMVGNRGNTEAFF
many	TRBV13	.	14	TRBJ2-7	TGTGCCAGCAGCTTTCGACAGATTACCTACGAGCAGTACTTC	CASSFRQITYEQYF
many	TRBV9	.	14	TRBJ1-1	TGTGCCAGCAGCCCGCGATGGGAGATAGGTGAAGCTTTCTTT	CASSPRWEIGEAFF
.	TRBV7-9	.	14	TRBJ1-4	TGTGCCAGCAGCTTAAGGCGGACTAATGAAAAACTGTTTTTT	CASSLRRTNEKLFF
.	TRBV9	.	13	TRBJ1-6	TGTGCCAGCAGCCGGGGAGAAGGATCACCCCTCCACTTT	CASSRGEGSPLHF
.	TRBV29-1	.	12	TRBJ2-1	TGCAGCGTTGAACTAGCGTGGGATGAGCAGTTCTTC	CSVELAWDEQFF
.	TRBV7-9	TRBD2	16	TRBJ2-4	TGTGCCAGCAGCTTAGGGGGGGCGGGGGGAAAGATGATTCAGTACTTC	CASSLGGAGGKMIQYF
.	TRBV12-3/TRBV12-4	TRBD2	14	TRBJ2-7	TGTGCCAGCAGCTTAGTAACTAGCGGACACGAGCAGTACTTC	CASSLVTSGHEQYF
.	TRBV24-1	.	11	TRBJ2-3	TGTGCCACCAGTGATTTATCAAAAGCTTATTTT	CATSDLSKAYF